The 24 T cell receptor beta chains reported below all come from one sample, sequenced in a study of blood T cell repertoires in COVID-19. Only in-frame clones appear in the TCRdb table, and some are missing; sequencing was by immunoSEQ multiplex PCR. In the table there are approximately 290,000 clones, 70% to 90% of which are singletons. The sample was peripheral blood. The receptors stem from a woman aged 55-70 years with acute or convalescent COVID-19.

This chain joins TRBV6-2 or TRBV6-3 and TRBJ2-2; the match to TRBD2 covers 13 bases. V lost 5 bases and J lost 5; bases outside the gene matches: 8. The V gene's germline CDR1 is MNHEY and CDR2 SVGEGT. The CDR3 is 17 amino acids. CDR3: CASSPTSGRAGTGELFF. The CDR3 coding sequence is TGTGCCAGCAGTCCAACTAGCGGGAGGGCTGGAACCGGGGAGCTGTTTTTT.

The CDR3 sequence: CASSQGSRVEKLFF. The CDR3 nucleotides are TGTGCCAGCAGCCAGGGGTCGCGGGTGGAAAAACTGTTTTTT. The gene calls are TRBV28 and TRBJ1-4, with D possibly TRBD1 on 6 matching bases. Germline V gene data show CDR1 as MDHEN and CDR2 as SYDVKM. V was clipped by 6 bases and J by 8 bases, with 16 bases between them. This CDR3 spans 14 amino acids.

The gene calls are TRBV20-1 and TRBJ1-1; 10 bases map to TRBD1. The trim removed 3 bases at V and 5 bases at J, leaving 9 bases unmatched. The CDR3 runs to 15 residues. Germline-derived CDR1 and CDR2 are DFQATT and SNEGSKA (reference sequence). This CDR3 reads CSASARDRGGTEAFF. CDR3 in DNA: TGCAGTGCTAGTGCTAGGGACAGGGGTGGAACTGAAGCTTTCTTT.

The chain employs TRBV7-2 and TRBJ2-1; possibly TRBD2 for D (6 bases). This CDR3 contains 14 residues. The V gene's germline CDR1 is SGHTA and CDR2 FQGNSA. The ends were cut back, 5 bases at V and 9 bases at J, with 17 bases in the middle. The CDR3 reads CASSPQGGPGEQFF. CDR3 nucleotide sequence: TGTGCCAGCAGCCCCCAAGGAGGGCCGGGTGAGCAGTTCTTC.

V usage is TRBV14 and J usage is TRBJ1-2; TRBD1 matches at 8 bases. The CDR3 contains 14 residues. The V segment lost 8 bases and the J segment 4 bases; nucleotides outside the gene matches: 9. The V gene's germline CDR1 is SGHDN and CDR2 FVKESK. The CDR3 is CASGVGQGIYGYTF. The CDR3 DNA reads TGTGCCAGCGGGGTAGGACAGGGCATCTATGGCTACACCTTC. The complete variable domain, with remaining parts taken from reference TRBV14 and TRBJ1-2, reads EAGVTQFPSHSVIEKGQTVTLRCDPISGHDNLYWYRRVMGKEIKFLLHFVKESKQDESGMPNNRFLAERTGGTYSTLKVQPAELEDSGVYFCASGVGQGIYGYTFGSGTRLTVV.

The chain employs TRBV5-4 and TRBJ2-5, with 8 bases that match TRBD1. The V gene end was trimmed by 0 bases and the J gene end by 1 base; junction bases not matched to a gene: 8. The CDR3 runs to 17 residues. From germline, CDR1 is SGHNT and CDR2 YYREEE (reference sequence). Here the CDR3 reads CASSLVGQGATQETQYF. The CDR3 nucleotides are TGTGCCAGCAGCTTGGTGGGCCAGGGGGCGACCCAAGAGACCCAGTACTTC.

The chain is built from TRBV7-9 and TRBJ1-2; TRBD1 matches 8 bases. Germline assignment: CDR1 SEHNR and CDR2 FQNEAQ (reference sequence). V gave up 2 bases and J gave up 7 bases; unmatched junction bases: 9. This CDR3 is built from 15 residues. CDR3 coding DNA: TGTGCCAGCAGCTTACCCACAGGGGGTCCGTCTGGCTACACCTTC. Its translation is CASSLPTGGPSGYTF. Based on the CDR3 plus reference TRBV7-9 and TRBJ1-2, the full variable domain is DTGVSQNPRHKITKRGQNVTFRCDPISEHNRLYWYRQTLGQGPEFLTYFQNEAQLEKSRLLSDRFSAERPKGSFSTLEIQRTEQGDSAMYLCASSLPTGGPSGYTFGSGTRLTVV.

The V gene is TRBV18, the J gene TRBJ1-5; 7 bases fit TRBD1. The CDR3 has 15 amino acids. The V and J ends lost 6 bases and 5 bases, in that order; junction bases with no gene match: 10. Germline V CDR1 and CDR2: KGHSH, LQKENI. The CDR3 sequence is CASSQLTGTDQPQHF. The DNA of the CDR3 is TGTGCCAGCTCTCAACTGACAGGGACAGATCAGCCCCAGCATTTT. The full variable domain, in which reference TRBV18 and TRBJ1-5 provide the parts outside the CDR3, is NAGVMQNPRHLVRRRGQEARLRCSPMKGHSHVYWYRQLPEEGLKFMVYLQKENIIDESGMPKERFSAEFPKEGPSILRIQQVVRGDSAAYFCASSQLTGTDQPQHFGDGTRLSIL.

The chain has TRBV9 and TRBJ2-7; 10 positions agree with TRBD1. The J segment lost 2 bases and the V segment lost 4 bases, leaving 9 bases of the junction unmatched. This CDR3 has 16 amino acids. CDR1 is SGDLS, CDR2 YYNGEE, per germline. The CDR3 here is CASSPGQGGKPYEQYF. DNA for the CDR3: TGTGCCAGCAGCCCCGGACAGGGGGGAAAACCCTACGAGCAGTACTTC.

This clone was seen a handful of times. V gene TRBV7-9 combines with J gene TRBJ1-4; 7 bases line up with TRBD1. This CDR3 has 13 amino acids. CDR1 is SEHNR and CDR2 is FQNEAQ in the germline V gene (reference sequence). Trimming cost V 5 bases and J 10 bases; bases outside gene matches: 7. This CDR3 reads CASSNGQAGKLFF. The CDR3 nucleotides are TGTGCCAGCAGCAACGGACAGGCGGGAAAACTGTTTTTT.

The chain recombines TRBV27 with TRBJ1-1; 9 bases line up with TRBD1. This CDR3 spans 18 amino acids. V lost 1 base, J lost 0 bases, and 9 bases stayed unmatched. Germline CDR1 reads MNHEY; CDR2 reads SMNVEV (reference sequence). CDR3 DNA: TGTGCCAGCAGTTTATTCTGGGGACAGGGCAGCATGAACACTGAAGCTTTCTTT. It translates to CASSLFWGQGSMNTEAFF.

The V gene is TRBV3-1 (or the pseudogene TRBV3-2), the J gene TRBJ1-1, with D tentatively TRBD1 (5 bases). The CDR3 loop spans 15 amino acids. The V gene's germline CDR1 is LGHDT and CDR2 YNNKEL (reference sequence). V was clipped by 4 bases and J by 4 bases, with 16 bases between them. Here the CDR3 reads CASSPFRAGGTEAFF. The CDR3 nucleotides read TGTGCCAGCAGCCCCTTCAGGGCGGGGGGCACTGAAGCTTTCTTT.

This clone is a singleton in its sample. This sequence joins TRBV5-1 and TRBJ2-1; TRBD1 matches at 7 bases. Trimming at V came to 4 bases and at J to 5 bases, leaving 6 bases not matched to a gene. Germline lookup yields CDR1 SGHRS and CDR2 YFSETQ. There are 14 residues in the CDR3. CDR3 sequence: CASSAWDRDNEQFF. DNA of the CDR3: TGCGCCAGCAGCGCCTGGGACAGAGACAATGAGCAGTTCTTC.

V gene TRBV2 combines with J gene TRBJ2-5, with 10 nucleotides matching TRBD1. In germline, CDR1 is SNHLY, CDR2 FYNNEI. V was clipped by 3 bases and J by 3 bases; unmatched bases: 7. The CDR3 is 16 amino acids. The CDR3 DNA sequence: TGTGCCAGCAGTGACGTACGGGGACAGGGGAAAGAGACCCAGTACTTC. Protein sequence: CASSDVRGQGKETQYF.

A single count supports this clone. The V call is TRBV29-1, the J call TRBJ2-1; 11 bases are a match to TRBD2. The CDR3 covers 14 residues. J lost 4 bases, V lost 4 bases, and 3 bases had no gene match. The germline CDR1 and CDR2 sequences are SQVTM and ANQGSEA. The CDR3 sequence: CSVVLAGAYNEQFF. The DNA of the CDR3 is TGCAGCGTTGTACTAGCGGGAGCTTACAATGAGCAGTTCTTC.

This clone has just one count. The J gene is TRBJ1-2, the V gene TRBV5-6; D is undetermined. This CDR3 region has 13 residues. CDR1 is SGHDT, CDR2 YYEEEE, per germline. V was shortened by 3 bases and J by 2 bases, with 8 bases between the two germline ends. The CDR3 protein is CASSSTVNYGYTF. CDR3 in DNA: TGTGCCAGCAGCTCAACGGTAAACTATGGCTACACCTTC.

This sequence joins TRBV11-2 and TRBJ2-1, with 12 bases aligning to TRBD2. CDR1 is SGHAT and CDR2 is FQNNGV in the germline V gene. V gave up 5 bases and J gave up 2 bases; unmatched junction bases: 1. The CDR3 extends over 15 amino acids. CDR3 in DNA: TGTGCCAGCAGCCTAGCGGGAGGGGCCTACAATGAGCAGTTCTTC. It translates to CASSLAGGAYNEQFF.

The V gene is TRBV7-2, the J gene TRBJ1-1, with D possibly matching TRBD1 (6 bases). CDR3 length: 15 residues. V lost 0 bases, J lost 1 base, and 9 bases lay in between. Looked up from germline, CDR1 is SGHTA and CDR2 is FQGNSA. The CDR3, as DNA: TGTGCCAGCAGCTTAGCACAGGGTCAGAACACTGAAGCTTTCTTT. Amino acid sequence: CASSLAQGQNTEAFF. Looking up the rest from reference TRBV7-2 and TRBJ1-1 gives the full variable domain: GAGVSQSPSNKVTEKGKDVELRCDPISGHTALYWYRQSLGQGLEFLIYFQGNSAPDKSGLPSDRFSAERTGGSVSTLTIQRTQQEDSAVYLCASSLAQGQNTEAFFGQGTRLTVV.

This chain connects TRBV23-1 to TRBJ1-5; TRBD1 agrees at 9 bases. TRBV23-1 is an ORF for which the function is uncertain. The CDR3 is 14 residues long. V trimming: 7 bases; J trimming: 6 bases; junction bases outside the gene matches: 7. CDR3 sequence reads: CASTPGQGSQPQHF. CDR3 sequence (DNA): TGCGCCAGCACCCCCGGACAGGGGAGTCAGCCCCAGCATTTT.

The CDR3 bases are TGTGCCAGCAGCCCGGGACAGGTGGCAGGAGATACGCAGTATTTT. As protein: CASSPGQVAGDTQYF. V and J are TRBV7-3 and TRBJ2-3, with TRBD1 identical over 8 bases. The V gene's germline CDR1 is SGHTA and CDR2 FQGTGA. The J segment lost 5 bases and the V segment lost 5 bases, leaving 9 bases of the junction unmatched. The CDR3 extends over 15 amino acids.

This clone was seen once. The gene calls are TRBV30 and TRBJ1-2; D is possibly TRBD1 (5 bases). Germline CDR1 GTSNPN, CDR2 SVGIG (reference sequence). V was trimmed by 4 bases and J by 7 bases, leaving 19 bases between them. There are 14 residues in the CDR3. The CDR3 spells CAWMPGPGGGGYTF. As DNA, the CDR3 is TGTGCCTGGATGCCGGGCCCGGGGGGGGGTGGCTACACCTTC.

The chain is built from TRBV10-3 and TRBJ1-4, with TRBD1 as a possible D gene (6 bases). Trimming took off 0 bases at V and 2 bases at J, with 19 bases between the two ends. The V gene's germline CDR1 is ENHRY and CDR2 SYGVKD. The CDR3 length is 19 residues. The CDR3, as DNA: TGTGCCATCAGTGAGTCTCTCGCAGGGGAGAGGGGGACTAATGAAAAACTGTTTTTT. Translated, it gives CAISESLAGERGTNEKLFF.

The chain employs TRBV7-2 and TRBJ1-4; D is perhaps TRBD1 (5 bases). The CDR3 covers 14 residues. Germline lookup yields CDR1 SGHTA and CDR2 FQGNSA. V shed 5 bases and J shed 5 bases, with 12 bases lying between them. The CDR3 nucleotides read TGTGCCAGCAGCGTGACAGCGAGAAATGAAAAACTGTTTTTT. This gives the protein CASSVTARNEKLFF.

This chain links TRBV25-1 with TRBJ1-5; D not resolved. The V gene lost 8 bases and the J gene lost 2 bases, with 10 bases spanning the gap. Germline values: CDR1 MGHDK, CDR2 SYGVNS. This CDR3 is 13 amino acids long. The CDR3 spells CASADGGNQPQHF. Written as DNA, the CDR3 is TGTGCCAGCGCTGACGGGGGCAATCAGCCCCAGCATTTT.